These T cell receptor beta chains were read from a single sample in a study of shared clonotypes between healthy human individuals. Generated by immunoSEQ multiplex PCR, the TCRdb table keeps only in-frame clones and is missing some. Here the sample spans hundreds of thousands of clones, about 97% being singletons. The sequencing input was memory CD8+ T cells sorted from blood. The receptors originated from a young man in good health. Both conserved end residues are part of each CDR3. Each record gives: clone size, D gene, J gene, V gene, CDR3 DNA, CDR3 protein. A D gene is named only where the DNA matches it firmly. Only part of the rows carry a size: once, few, many, or a class if the clone is expanded.

-	TRBD2	TRBJ2-1	TRBV5-1	TGCGCCAGCAGCTTGGAGGGACTAGCGGGCAATGAGCAGTTCTTC	CASSLEGLAGNEQFF
-	-	TRBJ1-4	TRBV7-9	TGTGCCAGCAGCTTAGGGTTTGCAACTAATGAAAAACTGTTTTTT	CASSLGFATNEKLFF
-	-	TRBJ2-5	TRBV7-9	TGTGCCAGCAGCCAAGAGCGGTCTAGCGCTTCAAAAGAGACCCAGTACTTC	CASSQERSSASKETQYF
-	-	TRBJ2-7	TRBV18	TGTGCCAGCTCACCGCAGGCCTACGAGCAGTACTTC	CASSPQAYEQYF
-	-	TRBJ2-7	TRBV4-1	TGCGCCAGCAGCCAAGTGCAGGGGTCTTCCTACGAGCAGTACTTC	CASSQVQGSSYEQYF
-	-	TRBJ2-7	TRBV28	TGTGCCAGCAGTTTATTGGGTGACGAGCAGTACTTC	CASSLLGDEQYF
-	TRBD2	TRBJ2-1	TRBV5-4	TGTGCCAGCAGCACGCCGACTAGCCTGAATGAGCAGTTCTTC	CASSTPTSLNEQFF
-	-	TRBJ1-5	TRBV2	TGTGCCACCAAACCGGGGGGTTATAGCAATCAGCCCCAGCATTTT	CATKPGGYSNQPQHF
-	-	TRBJ2-5	TRBV18	TGTGCCAGCTCACCAAACCCCCCCCGGGACTTTCAAGAGACCCAGTACTTC	CASSPNPPRDFQETQYF
-	-	TRBJ2-7	TRBV2	TGTGCCAGCAGTATACGGGAGAGCGGCGAGCAGTACTTC	CASSIRESGEQYF
-	-	TRBJ2-7	TRBV13	TGTGCCAGCAGCTTAACCAGCGGCGATTACTACGAGCAGTACTTC	CASSLTSGDYYEQYF
-	TRBD2	TRBJ2-1	TRBV5-5	TGTGCCAGCAGCTTCGTAGCGGGAGGGAATGAGCAGTTCTTC	CASSFVAGGNEQFF
-	TRBD1	TRBJ2-7	TRBV28	TGTGCCAGCAGTCGATATGGACAGGGGGTCAGATACGAGCAGTACTTC	CASSRYGQGVRYEQYF
-	-	TRBJ2-3	TRBV2	TGTGCCAGCAGGCGACTAGTGACAGATACGCAGTATTTT	CASRRLVTDTQYF
-	-	TRBJ2-5	TRBV5-4	TGTGCCAGCAGCTTAAAGGGGAAGGGGACCCAGTACTTC	CASSLKGKGTQYF
-	TRBD2	TRBJ2-2	TRBV11-2	TGTGCCAGCAGCGATCTAGCGGGTTCGATGACCGGGGAGCTGTTTTTT	CASSDLAGSMTGELFF
-	-	TRBJ2-7	TRBV29-1	TGCAGCGTTTGGGCGAACTCCTACGAGCAGTACTTC	CSVWANSYEQYF
-	-	TRBJ2-1	TRBV1	TGCACCAGCAGCCAAGATGGGGGACATCCTCCGGGACTCCACAATGAGCAGTTCTTC	CTSSQDGGHPPGLHNEQFF
-	-	TRBJ1-1	TRBV2	TGTGCCAGCAGTGAATTGGGGATGAGGGGGACAGAAGCTTTCTTT	CASSELGMRGTEAFF
once	TRBD1	TRBJ1-3	TRBV7-2	TGTGCCAGCAGCTTCTGGACAGGGGGAAACACCATATATTTT	CASSFWTGGNTIYF
-	-	TRBJ2-7	TRBV11-2	TGTGCCAGCAGCGGGGGGTTTGGCTACGAGCAGTACTTC	CASSGGFGYEQYF
-	TRBD1	TRBJ2-7	TRBV11-2	TGTGCCAGCAGCTTCCCCGGACAGGTACAGGGCTACGAGCAGTACTTC	CASSFPGQVQGYEQYF
-	TRBD2	TRBJ2-1	TRBV18	TGTGCCAGCTCAAGCGGGGCGAGCTCCTACAATGAGCAGTTCTTC	CASSSGASSYNEQFF
few	-	TRBJ1-3	TRBV7-6	TGTGCCAGCAGCCCCTCGTCGGGAAACACCATATATTTT	CASSPSSGNTIYF
-	TRBD1	TRBJ1-2	TRBV4-1	TGCGCCAGCAGCCGAGCGACCAGGACAGGGTGGAGCTATGGCTACACCTTC	CASSRATRTGWSYGYTF
-	TRBD2	TRBJ2-5	TRBV29-1	TGCAGCGTTAGCGGGAGAAAAGAGACCCAGTACTTC	CSVSGRKETQYF
-	-	TRBJ1-3	TRBV28	TGTGCCAGCAGCTCCCCCGGGGGGTTCTCTGGAAACACCATATATTTT	CASSSPGGFSGNTIYF
-	-	TRBJ2-3	TRBV9	TGTGCCAGCAGCGCAAGACATGGGGTAGCCGATACGCAGTATTTT	CASSARHGVADTQYF
-	TRBD2	TRBJ2-3	TRBV7-9	TGTGCCAGCAGCTTAGCGACGGGAGGAGGCGATACGCAGTATTTT	CASSLATGGGDTQYF
once	TRBD1	TRBJ2-1	TRBV2	TGTGCCAGCCGAGGCAGGGGGACATACAATGAGCAGTTCTTC	CASRGRGTYNEQFF
-	-	TRBJ2-3	TRBV27	TGTGCCAGCAGTTCCGGACTCTTCACAGATACGCAGTATTTT	CASSSGLFTDTQYF
-	-	TRBJ1-4	TRBV5-8	TGTGCCAGCAGCTTGTATTTCTCCAGCCGGTCCGAAAAACTGTTTTTT	CASSLYFSSRSEKLFF
-	TRBD2	TRBJ2-1	TRBV7-2	TGTGCCAGCAGCACCGGGACTAGCAATGAGCAGTTCTTC	CASSTGTSNEQFF
-	-	TRBJ2-7	TRBV5-1	TGCGCCAGCAGCTTAGGAGAGGGCCGTTACTACGAGCAGTACTTC	CASSLGEGRYYEQYF
-	-	TRBJ1-2	TRBV7-9	TGTGCCAGCAGCGCCTACAGAGGGGGAGGCTACACCTTC	CASSAYRGGGYTF
-	-	TRBJ2-7	TRBV12-2	TGTGCAAGTCGCTTAGAAGGTACTAGCGGGCCCTCCTACGAGCAGTACTTC	CASRLEGTSGPSYEQYF
-	-	TRBJ2-1	TRBV29-1	TGCAGCGTTGACCCATCTGAGCAGTTCTTC	CSVDPSEQFF